The clone carrying this T cell receptor beta chain was counted only a few times. Its antigen is not identified. The CDR3 totals 15 residues. Between the trimmed V and J ends, which lost 3 bases and 11 bases, there was a span of 22 bases. Germline lookup yields CDR1 MNHEY and CDR2 SVGEGT. The record originates from a study of blood T cells in healthy people across ages. Study outcomes and limitations: Unsorted PBMC input precluded a conclusive naive versus antigen-experienced comparison.

For the second PCR, which ran for about 6 to 11 cycles, a sample-barcoded 5' primer and a J-beta primer mix were used. TCRdb ran MiXCR on the 5' RACE reads and lists one entry per CDR3 protein. The repertoire has about 800,000 distinct CDR3 sequences, 25% of them found once; the top ten carry under 4.5%. The sample was also reused in another study, on T cells of mothers and their children.

The specimen was blood. The receptor's source is a boy aged 5-17 years in good health. This chain uses TRBV6-2 or TRBV6-3 with TRBJ2-5; tentative D call: TRBD1 (5 bases). The CDR3 loop is CASSYPETEVGEQYF. The CDR3 region has the DNA TGTGCCAGCAGTTATCCCGAGACAGAAGTCGGAGAGCAGTACTTC.